This is a list of T cell receptor beta chains from one sample in a study of pediatric ulcerative colitis. Method: immunoSEQ multiplex PCR; TCRdb's copy keeps in-frame clones and lacks some. The table includes 16,000 or so clones, around 80% detected once. The sample taken for sequencing was gut tissue. These receptors originate from a boy aged 10-17 years who was a control in a study of pediatric ulcerative colitis. Each CDR3 is given with its conserved first and last residue. The order of the fields is D gene, V gene, J gene, clone size, CDR3 protein, CDR3 DNA. A D gene is named only where the DNA matches it firmly. Size values are once, few and many counts, or a class for expanded clones, and some rows have none.

TRBD1,TRBV4-2,TRBJ2-7,.,CASSQDPGTGGYEQYF,TGTGCCAGCAGCCAAGATCCCGGGACAGGGGGCTACGAGCAGTACTTC
.,TRBV4-1,TRBJ2-1,.,CASSQEFGWTGEQFF,TGCGCCAGCAGCCAAGAGTTTGGTTGGACGGGAGAGCAGTTCTTC
TRBD1,TRBV7-9,TRBJ1-2,few,CASSLTRTGSYGYTF,TGTGCCAGCAGCTTAACCCGGACAGGAAGCTATGGCTACACCTTC
TRBD2,TRBV7-3,TRBJ2-1,.,CASSSGLAGGNEQFF,TGTGCCAGCAGCTCCGGACTAGCGGGGGGTAATGAGCAGTTCTTC
TRBD1,TRBV28,TRBJ1-1,.,CASSIDRGSGAEAFF,TGTGCCAGCAGTATCGACAGGGGATCTGGCGCTGAAGCTTTCTTT
.,TRBV18,TRBJ1-5,.,CASSSGAGQGSNQPQHF,TGTGCCAGCTCCTCCGGGGCAGGGCAGGGGAGCAATCAGCCCCAGCATTTT
.,TRBV28,TRBJ1-3,.,CASRRITGNTIYF,TGTGCCAGCAGACGGATTACTGGAAACACCATATATTTT
TRBD2,TRBV5-1,TRBJ2-1,few,CASSDTGTSGSTSYNEQFF,TGCGCCAGCTCTGACACCGGGACTAGCGGCAGCACCTCCTACAATGAGCAGTTCTTC
.,TRBV28,TRBJ2-1,.,CASSFWGRGGDNEQFF,TGTGCCAGCAGTTTTTGGGGCAGGGGAGGGGACAATGAGCAGTTCTTC
TRBD2,TRBV4-2,TRBJ2-1,few,CASSRELAGVYNEQFF,TGTGCCAGCAGCCGGGAACTAGCGGGAGTTTACAATGAGCAGTTCTTC
TRBD2,TRBV25-1,TRBJ2-3,.,CASTSGHGGRAGTDTQYF,TGTGCCAGCACCTCCGGGCATGGCGGGAGGGCCGGCACAGATACGCAGTATTTT
TRBD1,TRBV19,TRBJ2-6,.,CASSIGGQEAGANVLTF,TGTGCCAGTAGTATAGGTGGACAGGAGGCTGGGGCCAACGTCCTGACTTTC
.,TRBV5-1,TRBJ2-3,.,CASSLASAIDTQYF,TGCGCCAGCAGCTTAGCGTCGGCTATAGATACGCAGTATTTT
TRBD1,TRBV10-3,TRBJ2-1,few,CAISESLGTANNEQFF,TGTGCCATCAGTGAGTCTTTGGGGACAGCTAACAATGAGCAGTTCTTC
.,TRBV2,TRBJ2-4,large,CASSRTQRGAKNIQYF,TGTGCCAGCTCTAGGACCCAAAGGGGAGCCAAAAACATTCAGTACTTC
.,TRBV5-4,TRBJ2-3,.,CASSDRRSGGGDTQYF,TGTGCCAGCAGCGACCGACGCAGCGGTGGGGGAGATACGCAGTATTTT
.,TRBV5-1,TRBJ2-7,.,CASSLAGTVSSYEQYF,TGCGCCAGCAGCTTGGCAGGAACAGTGAGCTCCTACGAGCAGTACTTC
.,TRBV5-1,TRBJ1-3,.,CASSLGIPSDGNTIYF,TGCGCCAGCAGCTTGGGAATCCCCTCGGATGGAAACACCATATATTTT
.,TRBV27,TRBJ2-2,.,CASSFWQNTGELFF,TGTGCCAGCAGTTTCTGGCAGAACACCGGGGAGCTGTTTTTT
.,TRBV9,TRBJ1-1,.,CASSVASLGGTEAFF,TGTGCCAGCAGCGTAGCGAGTCTAGGTGGGACTGAAGCTTTCTTT
.,TRBV19,TRBJ1-1,.,CASKRGVTEAFF,TGTGCCAGCAAGCGGGGGGTCACTGAAGCTTTCTTT
TRBD2,TRBV7-6,TRBJ2-2,.,CASSFGLDGGELFF,TGTGCCAGCAGCTTTGGACTAGACGGCGGGGAGCTGTTTTTT
TRBD2,TRBV11-2,TRBJ2-3,few,CASSPGTSADTQYF,TGTGCCAGCAGCCCAGGGACTAGCGCGGATACGCAGTATTTT
.,TRBV6-5,TRBJ1-1,few,CASRYRELGTEAFF,TGTGCCAGCAGATACAGGGAACTAGGCACTGAAGCTTTCTTT
.,TRBV9,TRBJ2-3,.,CASSVGRRDSTDTQYF,TGTGCCAGCAGCGTAGGGAGGCGAGACAGCACAGATACGCAGTATTTT
TRBD1,TRBV5-4,TRBJ2-7,.,CASSPLPPGGSYEQYF,TGTGCCAGCAGCCCCTTACCGCCAGGGGGCAGTTACGAGCAGTACTTC
.,TRBV28,TRBJ2-7,few,CASSFVRGSSYEQYF,TGTGCCAGCAGTTTCGTGCGGGGATCCTCCTACGAGCAGTACTTC
.,TRBV5-1,TRBJ2-7,.,CASSKTGPYEQYF,TGCGCCAGCAGCAAGACAGGACCCTACGAGCAGTACTTC
.,TRBV27,TRBJ2-7,.,CASSFLASVEQYF,TGTGCCAGCAGTTTCCTAGCGAGTGTCGAGCAGTACTTC
.,TRBV10-3,TRBJ1-5,few,CAISESWEGQPQHF,TGTGCCATCAGTGAGTCTTGGGAAGGCCAGCCCCAGCATTTT
.,TRBV4-2,TRBJ1-5,.,CASSQEVGAGGNQPQHF,TGTGCCAGCAGCCAAGAGGTGGGGGCAGGGGGCAATCAGCCCCAGCATTTT
.,TRBV6-5,TRBJ2-1,once,CASSQTLSSYNEQFF,TGTGCCAGCAGTCAAACACTTAGCTCCTACAATGAGCAGTTCTTC
.,TRBV7-2,TRBJ2-7,.,CASSLVGVEQYF,TGTGCCAGCAGCTTAGTTGGGGTCGAGCAGTACTTC
TRBD1,TRBV10-3,TRBJ2-5,.,CAISGTGQAKETQYF,TGTGCCATCAGTGGCACCGGACAGGCCAAAGAGACCCAGTACTTC
TRBD1,TRBV7-2,TRBJ1-5,.,CASSFDGTVAQPQHF,TGTGCCAGCAGCTTTGACGGGACAGTCGCTCAGCCCCAGCATTTT
.,TRBV5-1,TRBJ2-3,.,CASSLGSPDTQYF,TGCGCCAGCAGCTTGGGGTCGCCAGATACGCAGTATTTT
TRBD2,TRBV7-2,TRBJ2-3,.,CASSLVASGGGDTQYF,TGTGCCAGCAGCTTAGTTGCTAGCGGGGGGGGAGATACGCAGTATTTT
.,TRBV4-3,TRBJ1-3,.,CASSQDRTVNSGNTIYF,TGCGCCAGCAGCCAAGATCGCACAGTCAACTCTGGAAACACCATATATTTT
TRBD1,TRBV7-8,TRBJ2-2,.,CASSLTRDSRTGELFF,TGTGCCAGCAGCTTAACACGGGACAGTAGAACCGGGGAGCTGTTTTTT
.,TRBV27,TRBJ2-1,.,CASSSWTDEQFF,TGTGCCAGCAGCTCTTGGACCGATGAGCAGTTCTTC
.,TRBV5-1,TRBJ1-1,.,CASSLNSLRNTEAFF,TGCGCCAGCAGCTTAAACAGCCTGCGGAACACTGAAGCTTTCTTT
.,TRBV11-2,TRBJ1-4,once,CASSLDASLFEKLFF,TGTGCCAGCAGCTTAGACGCCAGTCTCTTTGAAAAACTGTTTTTT
.,TRBV10-1,TRBJ2-3,few,CASTKRGAPGTDTQYF,TGCGCCAGCACTAAGCGAGGGGCGCCTGGCACAGATACGCAGTATTTT
TRBD2,TRBV7-3,TRBJ2-3,.,CASSLLGGGRAVDTQYF,TGTGCCAGCAGCTTACTTGGTGGCGGGAGGGCCGTAGATACGCAGTATTTT
TRBD1,TRBV19,TRBJ1-6,.,CASDRGSGNSPLHF,TGTGCCAGTGACAGGGGAAGCGGTAATTCACCCCTCCACTTT
.,TRBV25-1,TRBJ1-4,.,CASSGSGTNEKLFF,TGTGCCAGCAGTGGGTCCGGGACTAATGAAAAACTGTTTTTT
.,TRBV19,TRBJ1-2,.,CASSRSMGEYGYTF,TGTGCCAGTAGTAGAAGTATGGGGGAGTATGGCTACACCTTC
TRBD2,TRBV27,TRBJ2-7,.,CASSSTSGGLDYEQYF,TGTGCCAGCAGTTCGACTAGCGGGGGGCTAGACTACGAGCAGTACTTC
.,TRBV15,TRBJ1-5,few,CATSTTHRQVRQPQHF,TGTGCCACCAGCACAACCCACAGACAGGTTAGGCAGCCCCAGCATTTT
TRBD2,TRBV18,TRBJ2-1,.,CASARGGRGSNEQFF,TGTGCCAGTGCCCGTGGCGGGAGGGGGAGCAATGAGCAGTTCTTC
TRBD1,TRBV28,TRBJ1-1,.,CASTLNRGPRTEAFF,TGTGCCAGCACCTTAAACAGGGGGCCTAGGACTGAAGCTTTCTTT
.,TRBV18,TRBJ1-4,.,CASSPDRRLSTNEKLFF,TGTGCCAGCTCACCAGACAGGCGTTTGTCAACTAATGAAAAACTGTTTTTT
TRBD2,TRBV2,TRBJ2-7,.,CASTGASGRALSEQYF,TGTGCCAGCACAGGGGCGAGCGGGAGGGCGCTTAGCGAGCAGTACTTC
.,TRBV7-2,TRBJ2-7,.,CASSSDPAANEQYF,TGTGCCAGCAGCTCTGACCCGGCCGCCAACGAGCAGTACTTC
.,TRBV6-1,TRBJ1-6,.,CASRRADANSPLHF,TGTGCCAGCAGAAGGGCTGACGCTAATTCACCCCTCCACTTT